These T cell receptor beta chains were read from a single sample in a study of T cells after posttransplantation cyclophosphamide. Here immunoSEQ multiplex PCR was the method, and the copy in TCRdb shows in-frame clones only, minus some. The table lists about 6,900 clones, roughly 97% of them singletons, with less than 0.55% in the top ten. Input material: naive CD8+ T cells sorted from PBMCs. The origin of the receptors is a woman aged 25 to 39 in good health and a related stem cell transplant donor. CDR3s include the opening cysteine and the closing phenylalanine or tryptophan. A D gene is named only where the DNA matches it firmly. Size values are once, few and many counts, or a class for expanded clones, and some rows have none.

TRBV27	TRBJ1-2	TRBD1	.	CASSAKTGGGYGYTF	TGTGCCAGCAGTGCTAAAACAGGGGGCGGCTATGGCTACACCTTC
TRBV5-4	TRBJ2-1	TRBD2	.	CASSPRGSGGVLFF	TGTGCCAGCAGCCCCCGGGGTAGCGGGGGGGTGCTGTTCTTC
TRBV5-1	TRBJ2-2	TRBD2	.	CASSAGLAGGPGELFF	TGCGCCAGCAGCGCCGGACTAGCGGGGGGGCCCGGGGAGCTGTTTTTT
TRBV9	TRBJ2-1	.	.	CASSPTGGEQFF	TGTGCCAGCAGCCCGACAGGTGGTGAGCAGTTCTTC
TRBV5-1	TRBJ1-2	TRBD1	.	CASSPTRTGEGYTF	TGCGCCAGCAGCCCGACCCGGACAGGGGAGGGCTACACCTTC
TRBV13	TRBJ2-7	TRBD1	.	CASSEGQASYEQYF	TGTGCCAGCAGCGAGGGACAGGCCTCCTACGAGCAGTACTTC
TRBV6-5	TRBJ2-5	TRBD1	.	CASRRQGLQETQYF	TGTGCCAGCAGGCGACAGGGTCTACAAGAGACCCAGTACTTC
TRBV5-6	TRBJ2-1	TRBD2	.	CASSLPGGNEQFF	TGTGCCAGCAGCTTGCCGGGGGGTAATGAGCAGTTCTTC
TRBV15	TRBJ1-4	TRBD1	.	CATSRSTGTEAEKLFF	TGTGCCACCAGCAGATCAACCGGGACAGAAGCCGAAAAACTGTTTTTT
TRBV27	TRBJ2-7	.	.	CASSQGRFYEQYF	TGTGCCAGCAGTCAGGGAAGGTTCTACGAGCAGTACTTC
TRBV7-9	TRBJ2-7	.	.	CASTSQKENPYEQYF	TGTGCCAGCACCTCGCAGAAGGAGAATCCCTACGAGCAGTACTTC
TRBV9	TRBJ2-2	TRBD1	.	CASSPRTGGNTGELFF	TGTGCCAGCAGCCCCCGGACAGGGGGAAACACCGGGGAGCTGTTTTTT
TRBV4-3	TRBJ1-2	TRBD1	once	CASGTVGDGYTF	TGCGCCAGCGGGACAGTGGGAGACGGCTACACCTTC
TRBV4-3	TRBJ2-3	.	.	CASSLLLQGQKTDTQYF	TGCGCCAGCAGCCTTCTATTACAGGGCCAGAAAACAGATACGCAGTATTTT
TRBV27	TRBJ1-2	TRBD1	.	CASTGTGMEGYTF	TGTGCCAGCACCGGGACAGGGATGGAAGGCTACACCTTC
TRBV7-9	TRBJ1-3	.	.	CASSPPQIPGNTIYF	TGTGCCAGCAGCCCACCACAGATTCCTGGAAACACCATATATTTT
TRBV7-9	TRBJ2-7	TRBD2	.	CASSLGTSGGHSYEQYF	TGTGCCAGCAGCTTAGGGACTAGCGGGGGGCACTCCTACGAGCAGTACTTC
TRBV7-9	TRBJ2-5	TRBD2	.	CASSPRLAGNQETQYF	TGTGCCAGCAGCCCCCGACTAGCCGGAAACCAAGAGACCCAGTACTTC
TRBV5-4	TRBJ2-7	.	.	CASSPVESYEQYF	TGTGCCAGCAGCCCCGTCGAGTCCTACGAGCAGTACTTC
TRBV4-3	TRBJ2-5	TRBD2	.	CASSRLLAVQETQYF	TGCGCCAGCAGCCGATTACTAGCGGTCCAAGAGACCCAGTACTTC
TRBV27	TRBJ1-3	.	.	CASSLSPSGNTIYF	TGTGCCAGCAGTTTATCTCCCTCCGGAAACACCATATATTTT
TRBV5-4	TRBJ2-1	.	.	CASSYSHNEQFF	TGTGCCAGCAGCTACAGCCACAATGAGCAGTTCTTC
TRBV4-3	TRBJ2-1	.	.	CASSLLGGPSLILGNNEQFF	TGCGCCAGCAGCCTGCTCGGGGGTCCCTCCCTTATCCTCGGGAACAATGAGCAGTTCTTC
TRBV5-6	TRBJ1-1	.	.	CASSLASAEAFF	TGTGCCAGCAGCTTGGCGAGTGCGGAAGCTTTCTTT
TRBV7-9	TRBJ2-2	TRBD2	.	CASSLELAGTGELFF	TGTGCCAGCAGCTTAGAACTAGCGGGCACCGGGGAGCTGTTTTTT
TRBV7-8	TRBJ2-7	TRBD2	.	CASSPTRGGPLYEQYF	TGTGCCAGCAGCCCGACGAGGGGAGGGCCCCTCTACGAGCAGTACTTC
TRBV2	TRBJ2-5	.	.	CASSELGLGDQETQYF	TGTGCCAGCAGTGAATTGGGATTAGGGGACCAAGAGACCCAGTACTTC
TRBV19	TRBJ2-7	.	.	CASSLGALREQYF	TGTGCCAGTAGTTTGGGGGCCCTGAGGGAGCAGTACTTC
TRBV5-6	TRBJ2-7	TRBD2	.	CASSLMLAGPYEQYF	TGTGCCAGCAGCTTGATGCTAGCGGGGCCCTACGAGCAGTACTTC
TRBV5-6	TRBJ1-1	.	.	CASSARLEAFF	TGTGCCAGCAGCGCCCGGTTGGAAGCTTTCTTT
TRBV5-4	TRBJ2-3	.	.	CASSLPGGGGGWSDTQYF	TGTGCCAGCAGCTTGCCTGGAGGGGGGGGCGGGTGGTCAGATACGCAGTATTTT
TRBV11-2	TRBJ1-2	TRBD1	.	CASSLSAGGRGYTF	TGTGCCAGCAGCTTAAGTGCAGGGGGCCGTGGCTACACCTTC